Listed here is a single T cell receptor (beta chain). The data belong to a study of monozygotic twins with inflammatory bowel disease. CDR3 length: 16 residues. Germline CDR1 and CDR2: SGHRS and YFSETQ. TCRdb reprocessed the 5' RACE reads and stores each CDR3 protein as one record, lacking DNA. This sample's clone table lists tens of thousands of distinct CDR3 sequences. This TCR was recovered from a human donor with ulcerative colitis or Crohn's disease, or a healthy co-twin of an affected twin (not recorded which). Sequenced material: blood. The chain combines TRBV5-1 with TRBJ2-1; TCRdb proposes TRBD1, but this gene call is untestable without DNA. The CDR3 loop is CASSLVLTGEYNEQFF.